The clone carrying this TCR beta chain was detected only once. Its antigen is not identified. The trim removed 1 base at V and 6 bases at J, leaving 8 bases unmatched. This CDR3 comprises 15 residues. The V gene's germline CDR1 is SGHTA and CDR2 FQGNSA. PCR used 60 Vbeta primers and 13 Jbeta primers. Here immunoSEQ multiplex PCR was the method, and the copy in TCRdb shows in-frame clones only, minus some. The sample lists 140,000 to 150,000 clones; around 70% were seen once. The data were taken from a study of cytomegalovirus exposure and HLA in healthy donors. Study results and limitations: Presence/absence comparisons presumed near-even sequencing depth among donors.

The clonotype originates from a woman aged 55-69 years in good health and CMV-seropositive. Sequenced sample: PBMCs. V and J are TRBV7-2 and TRBJ1-2; TRBD1 aligns across 7 bases. In DNA, the CDR3 is TGTGCCAGCAGCTTAGGGCTACAGGGGACGGATGGCTACACCTTC. This encodes CASSLGLQGTDGYTF.